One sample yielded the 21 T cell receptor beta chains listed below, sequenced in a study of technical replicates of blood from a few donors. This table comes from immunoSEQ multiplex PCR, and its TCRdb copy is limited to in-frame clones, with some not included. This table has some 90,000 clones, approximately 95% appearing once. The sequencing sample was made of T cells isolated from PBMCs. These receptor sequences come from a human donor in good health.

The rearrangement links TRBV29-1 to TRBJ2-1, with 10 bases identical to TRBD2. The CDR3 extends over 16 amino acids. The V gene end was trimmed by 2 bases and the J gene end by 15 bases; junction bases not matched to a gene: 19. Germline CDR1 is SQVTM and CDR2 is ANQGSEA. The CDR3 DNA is TGCAGCGTTGAACCCCAGACAGGGGAGGTCGTAGCGGGAGGGTTCTTC. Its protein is CSVEPQTGEVVAGGFF.

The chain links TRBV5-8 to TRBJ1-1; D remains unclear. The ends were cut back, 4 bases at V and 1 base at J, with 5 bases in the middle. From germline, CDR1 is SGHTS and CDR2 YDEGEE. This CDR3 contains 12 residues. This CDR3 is CASSPGNTEAFF. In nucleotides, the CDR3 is TGTGCCAGCAGCCCCGGGAACACTGAAGCTTTCTTT.

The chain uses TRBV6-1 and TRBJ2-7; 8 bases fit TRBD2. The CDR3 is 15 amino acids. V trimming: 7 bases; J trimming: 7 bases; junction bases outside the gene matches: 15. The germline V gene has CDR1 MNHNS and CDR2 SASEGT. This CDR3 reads CASTPSGGGLGEQYF. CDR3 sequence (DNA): TGTGCCAGCACCCCTAGCGGAGGGGGACTAGGTGAGCAGTACTTC.

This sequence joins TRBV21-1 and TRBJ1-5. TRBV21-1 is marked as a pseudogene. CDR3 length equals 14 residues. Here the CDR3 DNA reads TGTGCCAGCAGCACGGGGGATAGCAATCAGCCCCAGCATTTT. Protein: CASSTGDSNQPQHF.

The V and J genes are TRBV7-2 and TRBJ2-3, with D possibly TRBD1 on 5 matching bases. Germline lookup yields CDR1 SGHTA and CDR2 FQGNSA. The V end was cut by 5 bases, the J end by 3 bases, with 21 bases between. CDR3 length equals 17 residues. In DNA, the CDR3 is TGTGCCAGCAGCCCACGGCCGGGTGCAGGGCAAACAGATACGCAGTATTTT. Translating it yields CASSPRPGAGQTDTQYF.

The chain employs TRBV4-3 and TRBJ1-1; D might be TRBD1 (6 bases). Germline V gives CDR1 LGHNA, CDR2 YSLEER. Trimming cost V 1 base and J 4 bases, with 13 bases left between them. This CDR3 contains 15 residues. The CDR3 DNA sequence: TGCGCCAGCAGCCAAGGCAGGGGCTGGTTCACTGAAGCTTTCTTT. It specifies CASSQGRGWFTEAFF.

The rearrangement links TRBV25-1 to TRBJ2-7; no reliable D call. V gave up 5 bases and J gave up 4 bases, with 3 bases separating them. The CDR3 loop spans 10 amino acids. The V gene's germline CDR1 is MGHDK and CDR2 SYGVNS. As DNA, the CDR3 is TGTGCCAGCAGTCTTTACGAGCAGTACTTC. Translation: CASSLYEQYF.

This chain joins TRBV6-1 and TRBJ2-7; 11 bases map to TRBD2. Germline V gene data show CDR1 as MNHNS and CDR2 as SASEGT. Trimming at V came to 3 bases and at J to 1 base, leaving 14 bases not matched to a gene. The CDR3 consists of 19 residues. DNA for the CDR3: TGTGCCAGCAGTGATGGAAGACGGGCTAGCGGGAGGTTATCCTACGAGCAGTACTTC. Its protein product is CASSDGRRASGRLSYEQYF.

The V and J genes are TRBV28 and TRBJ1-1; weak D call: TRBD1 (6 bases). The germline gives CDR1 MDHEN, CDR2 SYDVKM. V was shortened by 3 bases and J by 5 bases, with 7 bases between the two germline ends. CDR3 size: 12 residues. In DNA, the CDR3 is TGTGCCAGCAGTTTGAGGGGGACTGAAGCTTTCTTT. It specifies CASSLRGTEAFF.

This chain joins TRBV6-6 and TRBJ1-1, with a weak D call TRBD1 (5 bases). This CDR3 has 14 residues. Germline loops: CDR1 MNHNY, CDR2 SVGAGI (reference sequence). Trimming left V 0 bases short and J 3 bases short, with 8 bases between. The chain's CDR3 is CASSYSQGYTEAFF. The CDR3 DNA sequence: TGTGCCAGCAGTTACTCGCAGGGCTACACTGAAGCTTTCTTT.

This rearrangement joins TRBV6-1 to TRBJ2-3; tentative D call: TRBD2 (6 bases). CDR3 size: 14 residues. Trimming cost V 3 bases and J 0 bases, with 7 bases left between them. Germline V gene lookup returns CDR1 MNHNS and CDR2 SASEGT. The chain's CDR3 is CASSEGLSTDTQYF. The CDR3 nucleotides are TGTGCCAGCAGTGAGGGACTCAGCACAGATACGCAGTATTTT.

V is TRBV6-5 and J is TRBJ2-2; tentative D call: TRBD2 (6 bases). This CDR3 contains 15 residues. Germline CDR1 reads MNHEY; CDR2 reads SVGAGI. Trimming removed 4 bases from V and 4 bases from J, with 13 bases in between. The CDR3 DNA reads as TGTGCCAGCAGTTTGACTTTGGGGGGCACCGGGGAGCTGTTTTTT. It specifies CASSLTLGGTGELFF.

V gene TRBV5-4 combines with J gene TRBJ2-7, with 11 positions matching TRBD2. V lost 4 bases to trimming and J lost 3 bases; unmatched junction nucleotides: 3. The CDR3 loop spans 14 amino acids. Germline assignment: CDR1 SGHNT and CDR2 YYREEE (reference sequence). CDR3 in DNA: TGTGCCAGCAGCGTGGGACTAGCGGACTACGAGCAGTACTTC. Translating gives CASSVGLADYEQYF.

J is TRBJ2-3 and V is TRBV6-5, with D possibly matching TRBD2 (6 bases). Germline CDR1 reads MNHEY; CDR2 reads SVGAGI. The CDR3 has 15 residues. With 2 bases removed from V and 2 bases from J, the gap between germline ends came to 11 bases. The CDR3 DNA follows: TGTGCCAGCAGTTACCAACTAGCTAACACAGATACGCAGTATTTT. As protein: CASSYQLANTDTQYF.

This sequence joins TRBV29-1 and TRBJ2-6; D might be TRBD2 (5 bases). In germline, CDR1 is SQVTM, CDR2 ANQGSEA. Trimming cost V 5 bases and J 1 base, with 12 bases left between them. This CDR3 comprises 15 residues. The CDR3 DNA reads TGCAGCGTTAGATACGGAGGATCTGGGGCCAACGTCCTGACTTTC. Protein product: CSVRYGGSGANVLTF.

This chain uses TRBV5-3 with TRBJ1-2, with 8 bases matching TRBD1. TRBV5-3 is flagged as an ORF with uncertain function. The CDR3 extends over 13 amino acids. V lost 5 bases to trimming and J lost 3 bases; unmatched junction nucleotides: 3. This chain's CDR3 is CARSRTGHYGYTF. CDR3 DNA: TGTGCCAGAAGTCGGACAGGGCACTATGGCTACACCTTC.

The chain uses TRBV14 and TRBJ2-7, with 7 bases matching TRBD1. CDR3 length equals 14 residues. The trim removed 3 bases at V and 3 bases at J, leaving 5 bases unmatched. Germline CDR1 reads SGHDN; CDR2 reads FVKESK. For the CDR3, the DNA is TGTGCCAGCAGCCAGACAGGGTCTATCTACGAGCAGTACTTC. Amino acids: CASSQTGSIYEQYF.

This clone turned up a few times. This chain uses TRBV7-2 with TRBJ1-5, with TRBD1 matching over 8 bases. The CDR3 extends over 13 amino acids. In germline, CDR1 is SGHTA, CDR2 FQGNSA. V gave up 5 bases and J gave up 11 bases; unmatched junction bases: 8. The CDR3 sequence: CASSTARDRSQHF. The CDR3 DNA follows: TGTGCCAGCAGCACCGCCCGGGACAGGTCCCAGCATTTT.

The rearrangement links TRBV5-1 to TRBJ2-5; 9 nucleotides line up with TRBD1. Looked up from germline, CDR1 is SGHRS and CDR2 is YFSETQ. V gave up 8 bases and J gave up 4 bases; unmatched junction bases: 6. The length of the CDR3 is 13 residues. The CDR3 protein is CASGQGRAETQYF. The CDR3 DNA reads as TGCGCCAGTGGACAGGGGCGGGCAGAGACCCAGTACTTC.

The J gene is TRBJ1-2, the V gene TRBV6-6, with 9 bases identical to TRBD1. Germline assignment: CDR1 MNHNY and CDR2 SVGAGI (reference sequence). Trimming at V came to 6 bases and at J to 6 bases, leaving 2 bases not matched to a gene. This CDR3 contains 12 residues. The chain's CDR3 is CASRRTGDGYTF. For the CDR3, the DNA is TGTGCCAGCAGGAGGACAGGGGATGGCTACACCTTC.

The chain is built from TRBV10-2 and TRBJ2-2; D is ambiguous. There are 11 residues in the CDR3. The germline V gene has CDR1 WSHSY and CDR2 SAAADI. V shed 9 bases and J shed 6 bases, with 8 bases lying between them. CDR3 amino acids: CASSSAGELFF. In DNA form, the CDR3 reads TGCGCCAGTAGCAGTGCCGGGGAGCTGTTTTTT.